The 15 T cell receptor beta chains reported below all come from one sample, sequenced in a study of blood T cell repertoires in COVID-19 (dated by TCRdb to about 2020). The protocol used for the library was the immunoSEQ multiplex PCR assay. The immuneACCESS repertoire file appears here via TCRdb, limited to in-frame rearrangements. These files lack a portion of the clones; in checked studies, under half of the deficit traces to unresolved V genes, and the cause of the others is not known. The sample includes 30,000 to 40,000 clones, with 88% observed a single time. Of the sample, around an eighth falls within the top ten clones. The sequencing sample was made of peripheral blood. Receptor source: a human donor with active COVID-19. The donor label of this sample is uncertain.

The chain joins TRBV2 to TRBJ1-6; D possibly corresponds to TRBD1 (6 bases). The CDR3 is 16 amino acids. Germline loops: CDR1 SNHLY, CDR2 FYNNEI. The V end lost 5 bases, the J end lost 5 bases, and 16 bases lay between the germline ends. Written as DNA, the CDR3 is TGTGCCAGCAGTCAAGAGGGGGGGAATAATAATTCACCCCTCCACTTT. It codes for CASSQEGGNNNSPLHF.

V and J are TRBV7-9 and TRBJ1-4, with a weak D call TRBD1 (6 bases). The CDR3 extends over 14 amino acids. CDR1 is SEHNR, CDR2 FQNEAQ, per germline (reference sequence). Trimming removed 4 bases from V and 7 bases from J, with 13 bases in between. CDR3 DNA sequence: TGTGCCAGCAGCTCCAGGACAGAGCCTGAAAAACTGTTTTTT. This encodes CASSSRTEPEKLFF.

The chain has TRBV6-2 or TRBV6-3 and TRBJ2-4, with a tentative D call TRBD2 (6 bases). Germline values: CDR1 MNHEY, CDR2 SVGEGT. V was cut by 6 bases and J by 7 bases, with 22 bases left in between. The CDR3 loop spans 16 amino acids. CDR3 loop: CASSMGGTEIRNIQYF. CDR3 bases: TGTGCCAGCAGCATGGGGGGAACGGAGATTAGGAACATTCAGTACTTC.

The rearrangement links TRBV7-8 to TRBJ2-7; TRBD2 is a possible D gene (6 bases). There are 14 residues in the CDR3. The germline gives CDR1 SGHVS, CDR2 FQNEAQ. Between the trimmed V and J ends, which lost 3 bases and 0 bases, there was a span of 9 bases. The CDR3 protein is CASSFAGYSYEQYF. The CDR3 DNA reads TGTGCCAGCAGCTTCGCGGGGTACTCCTACGAGCAGTACTTC.

J is TRBJ1-5 and V is TRBV10-3; the match to TRBD1 covers 11 bases. The V gene's germline CDR1 is ENHRY and CDR2 SYGVKD. The CDR3 runs 17 residues. V was clipped by 0 bases and J by 1 base; unmatched bases: 2. The CDR3 region has the DNA TGTGCCATCAGTGAGTCAAGGACAGGGGGCAGCAATCAGCCCCAGCATTTT. Amino acids: CAISESRTGGSNQPQHF.

The chain couples TRBV27 to TRBJ1-5, with D unclear. Germline CDR1 MNHEY, CDR2 SMNVEV (reference sequence). This CDR3 contains 16 residues. V lost 5 bases and J 1 base, leaving 15 bases between the germline ends. CDR3: CASSNLSGRSNQPQHF. DNA for the CDR3: TGTGCCAGCAGTAACCTGTCAGGAAGGAGCAATCAGCCCCAGCATTTT.

The V gene is TRBV25-1, the J gene TRBJ1-3, with D unclear. The CDR3 has 14 residues. V was trimmed by 7 bases and J by 2 bases, leaving 12 bases between them. Germline loops: CDR1 MGHDK, CDR2 SYGVNS. The CDR3 DNA reads as TGTGCCAGCACTGTAACAGATACTGGAAACACCATATATTTT. Protein sequence: CASTVTDTGNTIYF.

This chain uses TRBV9 with TRBJ1-5, with 7 bases aligning to TRBD1. V shed 2 bases, J shed 4 bases, and the junction held 6 bases outside the gene matches. Per germline, CDR1 SGDLS and CDR2 YYNGEE. CDR3 length: 15 residues. DNA for the CDR3: TGTGCCAGCAGCGTGTCCGGGACAGTAAATCAGCCCCAGCATTTT. It yields the protein CASSVSGTVNQPQHF.

The rearrangement uses TRBV10-3 and TRBJ1-5; D gene unclear. Trimming pared 6 bases from V and 1 base from J, leaving 7 bases between. CDR1 ENHRY and CDR2 SYGVKD come from the germline V gene. The CDR3 runs 13 residues. CDR3 nucleotides: TGTGCCATCAGCCAGGCGAGCAATCAGCCCCAGCATTTT. Encoded protein: CAISQASNQPQHF.

The chain combines TRBV7-2 with TRBJ1-2, with a possible D match to TRBD1 (6 bases). V shed 2 bases and J shed 4 bases, with 11 bases lying between them. The CDR3 is made up of 14 amino acids. CDR1 and CDR2 (germline): SGHTA, FQGNSA. The CDR3 DNA follows: TGTGCCAGCAGCTTATCTACAGGGATCTATGGCTACACCTTC. This gives the protein CASSLSTGIYGYTF.

V usage is TRBV9 and J usage is TRBJ2-2; 9 bases match TRBD2. CDR1 and CDR2 from the germline V gene are SGDLS and YYNGEE. The CDR3 consists of 13 residues. V dropped 7 bases and J dropped 4; count of bases not matched to a gene: 2. The CDR3 here is CASAGGPTGELFF. CDR3 DNA sequence: TGTGCCAGCGCGGGGGGGCCCACCGGGGAGCTGTTTTTT.

This chain uses TRBV27 with TRBJ2-7; 11 nucleotides agree with TRBD2. V lost 4 bases, J lost 6 bases, and 5 bases stayed unmatched. Germline lookup yields CDR1 MNHEY and CDR2 SMNVEV (reference sequence). The CDR3 has 14 residues. CDR3 nucleotide sequence: TGTGCCAGCAGTTATAGCGGGGGGGCCGTCGAGCAGTACTTC. Its protein product is CASSYSGGAVEQYF.

The chain is built from TRBV18 and TRBJ2-5; D is uncertain. This CDR3 has 13 amino acids. In germline, CDR1 is KGHSH, CDR2 LQKENI. V lost 3 bases, J lost 2 bases, and 7 bases lay in between. The CDR3 protein is CASSPGRQETQYF. The DNA for the CDR3 is TGTGCCAGCTCACCGGGCAGGCAAGAGACCCAGTACTTC.

The rearrangement joins TRBV7-9 to TRBJ1-2, with D maybe TRBD1 (5 bases). The CDR3 is 14 residues long. Germline V CDR1 and CDR2: SEHNR, FQNEAQ (reference sequence). With 5 bases removed from V and 4 bases from J, the gap between germline ends came to 14 bases. Here the CDR3 DNA reads TGTGCCAGCAGCGTGGATAGGGGAATCTATGGCTACACCTTC. Translating gives CASSVDRGIYGYTF.

This chain connects TRBV27 to TRBJ2-7; 10 nucleotides align to TRBD1. The CDR3 length is 15 residues. Germline V lookup: CDR1 MNHEY, CDR2 SMNVEV (reference sequence). Trimming removed 4 bases from V and 3 bases from J; junction bases left unmatched: 6. The chain's CDR3 is CASSSGTGALYEQYF. The CDR3 nucleotides read TGTGCCAGCAGTTCCGGGACAGGGGCCCTCTACGAGCAGTACTTC.